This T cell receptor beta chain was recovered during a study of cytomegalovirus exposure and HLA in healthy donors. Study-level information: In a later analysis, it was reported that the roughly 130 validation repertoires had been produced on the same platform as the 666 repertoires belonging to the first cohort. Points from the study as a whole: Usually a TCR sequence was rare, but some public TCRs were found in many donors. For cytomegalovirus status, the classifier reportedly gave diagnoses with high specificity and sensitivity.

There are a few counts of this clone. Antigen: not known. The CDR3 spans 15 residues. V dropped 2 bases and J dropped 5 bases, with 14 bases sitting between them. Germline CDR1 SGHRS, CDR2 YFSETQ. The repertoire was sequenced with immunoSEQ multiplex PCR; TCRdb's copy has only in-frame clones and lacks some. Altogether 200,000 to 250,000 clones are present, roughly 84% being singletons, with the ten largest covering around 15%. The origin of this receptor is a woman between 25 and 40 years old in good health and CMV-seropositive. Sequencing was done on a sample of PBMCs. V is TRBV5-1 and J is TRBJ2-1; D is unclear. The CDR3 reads CASSLGRGTDNEQFF. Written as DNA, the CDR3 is TGCGCCAGCAGCTTAGGACGAGGAACGGACAATGAGCAGTTCTTC.